This TCR beta chain originates from a study of T cell repertoires in cytomegalovirus infection. The germline gives CDR1 DFQATT, CDR2 SNEGSKA (reference sequence). V shed 6 bases and J shed 1 base, with 13 bases lying between them. This CDR3 is built from 14 residues. For this clonotype: The target antigen is unknown.

Each CDR3 protein is one row after TCRdb ran MiXCR on the reads. The sample lists some 68,000 distinct CDR3 sequences, more than 20% occurring once. Whole-study findings and limits: CMV-specific TCR beta clonotypes restricted by HLA-C dominated the ex vivo response.

The chain employs TRBV20-1 and TRBJ2-1, with D unresolved. The clonotype comes from a human donor in good health (CMV status not recorded). Some clones in this sample may be carry-over from other donors' samples. The sequenced sample consisted of PBMCs, sequenced either directly or after in vitro stimulation (not recorded which). This CDR3 is CSAPMGLSYNEQFF. The DNA for the CDR3 is TGCAGTGCCCCTATGGGCCTGTCCTACAATGAGCAGTTCTTC.